This is a list of T cell receptor beta chains from one sample in a study of a mutant IDH1 vaccine in newly diagnosed glioma. These receptors have no known antigen. The protocol was immunoSEQ multiplex PCR, while the TCRdb copy is restricted to in-frame clones and leaves out a portion. The table includes about 94,000 clones, just under 90% detected once. The starting material was PBMCs, obtained from a glioma patient whose treatment included an IDH1 peptide vaccine. These receptors all stem from a woman in her fifties or sixties with glioma. The CDR3 runs from the conserved cysteine through the conserved F or W.

V gene,J gene,CDR3 protein
TRBV19,TRBJ2-2,CASKGGRAPGELFF
TRBV7-6,TRBJ2-7,CASSSGTFYEQYF
TRBV7-9,TRBJ2-5,CASSPRGPETQYF
TRBV6-5,TRBJ2-2,CASSYSAGTGELFF
TRBV4-1,TRBJ2-1,CASSQGTRANEQFF
TRBV29-1,TRBJ2-1,CSVDPQDRYNEQFF
TRBV9,TRBJ2-1,CASSPPGYEQFF
TRBV28,TRBJ2-7,CASSSRLAGVYEQYF
TRBV9,TRBJ1-2,CASSVGTAITDNGYTF
TRBV7-3,TRBJ2-1,CASSLSAGQGRNEQFF
TRBV28,TRBJ1-6,CASSGPPVNSPLHF
TRBV7-2,TRBJ1-2,CASSLGPRGANYGYTF
TRBV2,TRBJ2-7,CASSVFKGGSREQYF
TRBV6-5,TRBJ1-1,CASRRTVNTEAFF
TRBV28,TRBJ1-5,CASRQGVYSNQPQHF
TRBV5-1,TRBJ1-2,CASSFTGGGYGYTF
TRBV10-3,TRBJ2-1,CAASRTGENNEQFF
TRBV20-1,TRBJ2-7,CSASTSYEQYF
TRBV7-9,TRBJ1-5,CASSPIRGDQPQHF
TRBV5-1,TRBJ1-1,CASSLDRGHGEAFF
TRBV4-2,TRBJ1-3,CASSQDTAGNTIYF
TRBV10-3,TRBJ2-2,CAISVGSLNTGELFF
TRBV5-1,TRBJ2-7,CASSLDPSSSYEQYF
TRBV27,TRBJ1-5,CASSFLNFGNQPQHF
TRBV20-1,TRBJ2-3,CSAAADTQYF
TRBV19,TRBJ1-2,CASSMAPRVGYTF